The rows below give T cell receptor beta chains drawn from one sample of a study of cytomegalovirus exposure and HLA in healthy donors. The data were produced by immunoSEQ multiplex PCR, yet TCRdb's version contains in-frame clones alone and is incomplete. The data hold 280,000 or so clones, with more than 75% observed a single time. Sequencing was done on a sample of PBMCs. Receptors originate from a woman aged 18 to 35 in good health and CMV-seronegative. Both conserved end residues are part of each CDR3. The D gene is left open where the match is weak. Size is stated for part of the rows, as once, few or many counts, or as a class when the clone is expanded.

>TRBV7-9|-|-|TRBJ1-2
TGTGCCAGCAGCCCCGCGGTCAGGCAGCGGTCTTATGGCTACACCTTC
CASSPAVRQRSYGYTF
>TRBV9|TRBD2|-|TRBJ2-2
TGTGCCAGCAGCACCCATCTAGCGGTCCACACCGGGGAGCTGTTTTTT
CASSTHLAVHTGELFF
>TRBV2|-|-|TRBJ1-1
TGTGCCAGCAAGGACAGTCTGAACACTGAAGCTTTCTTT
CASKDSLNTEAFF
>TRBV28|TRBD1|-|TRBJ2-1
TGTGCCAGCAGTCCCGCCGGACAGGGTAATGAGCAGTTCTTC
CASSPAGQGNEQFF
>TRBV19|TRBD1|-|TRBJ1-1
TGTGCCAGTAGTATTGTAGGACAGGGTCACCAAGCTTTCTTT
CASSIVGQGHQAFF
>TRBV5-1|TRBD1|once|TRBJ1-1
TGCGCCAGCAGCTTGAGACAGGGAGGCACTGAAGCTTTCTTT
CASSLRQGGTEAFF
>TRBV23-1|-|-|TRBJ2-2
TGCGCCAACGTACAGGTTTTCAACACCGGGGAGCTGTTTTTT
CANVQVFNTGELFF
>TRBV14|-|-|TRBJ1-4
TGTGCCAGCAGCCATTCTCCCCAGGGGACTAATGAAAAACTGTTTTTT
CASSHSPQGTNEKLFF
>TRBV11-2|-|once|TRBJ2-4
TGTGCCAGCAGCTTATCCGGGGGATTGAACATTCAGTACTTC
CASSLSGGLNIQYF
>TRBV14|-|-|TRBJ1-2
TGTGCCAGTAAGCCGACAGGAACTAACTATGGCTACACCTTC
CASKPTGTNYGYTF
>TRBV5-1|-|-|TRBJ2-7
TGCGCCAGCAGCTCCGGACTGAGTCGGGGAACCGACGAGCAGTACTTC
CASSSGLSRGTDEQYF
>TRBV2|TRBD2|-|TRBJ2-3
TGTGCCAGCCGTGGGGGGGAGGGTGATACGCAGTATTTT
CASRGGEGDTQYF
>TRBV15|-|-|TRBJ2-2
TGTGCCACCAGCATCAGCACCGGGGAGCTGTTTTTT
CATSISTGELFF
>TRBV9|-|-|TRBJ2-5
TGTGCCAGCAGCGGAAGTGCTAGCTGGGAGACCCAGTACTTC
CASSGSASWETQYF
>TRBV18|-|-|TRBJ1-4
TGTGCCAGCTCACCTCGGACAGCCGATAATGAAAAACTGTTTTTT
CASSPRTADNEKLFF
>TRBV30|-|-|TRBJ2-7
TGTGCCTGGGGCGGGGACGGCTCGACGGGCCGGTACTTC
CAWGGDGSTGRYF
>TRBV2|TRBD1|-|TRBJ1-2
TGTGCCAGCAGTGTTCAGGGGGACTATGGCTACACCTTC
CASSVQGDYGYTF
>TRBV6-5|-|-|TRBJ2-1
TGTGCCAGCAGTAACGGGCTAGCCGCTGAGCAGTTCTTC
CASSNGLAAEQFF
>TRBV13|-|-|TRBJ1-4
TGTGCCAGCAGCCCATCAGGGGTCGACGAAAAACTGTTTTTT
CASSPSGVDEKLFF
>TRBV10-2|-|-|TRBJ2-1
TGCGCCAGCACTACCGGGACTGGTGAGCAGTTCTTC
CASTTGTGEQFF
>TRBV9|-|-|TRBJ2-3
TGTGCCAGCAGCGTAGTAAGGGACTTCCCAGATACGCAGTATTTT
CASSVVRDFPDTQYF
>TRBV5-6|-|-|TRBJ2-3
TGTGCCAGCAGCTTGATGTCAGGGGCCCCTAGCACAGATACGCAGTATTTT
CASSLMSGAPSTDTQYF
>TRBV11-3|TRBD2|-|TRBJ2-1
TGTGCCAGCAGCCCCGGACTAGCGGCCCTTGGAATAGGCTACAATGAGCAGTTCTTC
CASSPGLAALGIGYNEQFF
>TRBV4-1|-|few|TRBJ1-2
TGCGCCAGCAGCCAAGCAGCTAACTATGGCTACACCTTC
CASSQAANYGYTF
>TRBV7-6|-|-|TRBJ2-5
TGTGCCGGGAGTCCCGGACCCAACTGGGGAGGCGGGGAGACCCAGTACTTC
CAGSPGPNWGGGETQYF
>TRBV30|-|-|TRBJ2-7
TGTGCCTACGTCAGGGGTGCTCCCTACGAGCAGTACTTC
CAYVRGAPYEQYF
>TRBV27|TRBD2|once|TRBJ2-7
TGTGCCAGCAGTTTAGGGCCGGGACTAGTATCCTACGAGCAGTACTTC
CASSLGPGLVSYEQYF
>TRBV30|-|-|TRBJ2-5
TGTGCCTGGAGTGTTATGGAGACCCAGTACTTC
CAWSVMETQYF
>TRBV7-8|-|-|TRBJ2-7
TGTGCCAGCAGCTTCCAAGGGGGACAGTGGGTGACTAGCGAGCAGTACTTC
CASSFQGGQWVTSEQYF
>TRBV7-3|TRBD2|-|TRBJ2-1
TGTGCCAGCAGCCCGACTAGCGGGAGGAACAATGAGCAGTTCTTC
CASSPTSGRNNEQFF
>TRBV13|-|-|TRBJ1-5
TGTGCCAGCAGCATCGGAGGTTCGCGCAATCAGCCCCAGCATTTT
CASSIGGSRNQPQHF
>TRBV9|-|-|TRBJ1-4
TGTGCCAGCAGCGTAGACCCCCGGCCTAACCGACAGGCTACAAATGAAAAACTGTTTTTT
CASSVDPRPNRQATNEKLFF
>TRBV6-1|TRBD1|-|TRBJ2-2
TGTGCCAGCAGTGGGGACAGGGCGTATGCCGGGGAGCTGTTTTTT
CASSGDRAYAGELFF
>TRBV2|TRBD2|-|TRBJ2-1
TGTGCCAGCAGTGAAAGCGGGCCGGGACTAGCGGGAGGTAACAATGAGCAGTTCTTC
CASSESGPGLAGGNNEQFF
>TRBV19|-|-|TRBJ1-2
TGTGCCAGTACTGGGGGGGCTGGTGGCTATGGCTACACCTTC
CASTGGAGGYGYTF
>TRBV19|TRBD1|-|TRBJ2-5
TGTGCCAGTAGTATTAGTGCGCTGGGACAGGGGTACCAAGAGACCCAGTACTTC
CASSISALGQGYQETQYF
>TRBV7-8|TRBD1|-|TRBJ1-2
TGTGCCAGCAGCTTGCAAACCCCCGGGACAGGGGCCTTCTATGGCTACACCTTC
CASSLQTPGTGAFYGYTF
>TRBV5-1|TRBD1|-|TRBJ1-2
TGCGCCAGCAGCTTGGGCCAGGGGGCTAGCTATGGCTACACCTTC
CASSLGQGASYGYTF
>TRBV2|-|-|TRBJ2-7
TGTGCCAGCAGTGGCCAGGTTTCCTACGAGCAGTACTTC
CASSGQVSYEQYF
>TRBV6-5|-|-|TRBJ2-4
TGTGCCAGCACCTCTCAGGGGCGAGCCAAAAACATTCAGTACTTC
CASTSQGRAKNIQYF
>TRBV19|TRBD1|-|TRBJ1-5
TGTGCCAGTAGCCTTCAGGACAGGCAGCCCCAGCATTTT
CASSLQDRQPQHF
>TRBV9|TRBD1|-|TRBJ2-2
TGTGCCAGCAGCGTAGTGGACAGGGGCGACACCGGGGAGCTGTTTTTT
CASSVVDRGDTGELFF
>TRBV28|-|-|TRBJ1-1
TGTGCCAGCAGTCCATACAGGGTTACTGAAGCTTTCTTT
CASSPYRVTEAFF
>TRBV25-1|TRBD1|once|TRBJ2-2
TGTGCCAGCAGGACCGCTAGGGACAGGGGGCTCACCGGGGAGCTGTTTTTT
CASRTARDRGLTGELFF
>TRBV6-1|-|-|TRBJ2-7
TGTGCCAGCAGAATCGGACATCTAGTTTCCTACGAGCAGTACTTC
CASRIGHLVSYEQYF
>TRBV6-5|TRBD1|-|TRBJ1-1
TGTGCCAGCAGTTACGGGACAGAGAACACTGAAGCTTTCTTT
CASSYGTENTEAFF
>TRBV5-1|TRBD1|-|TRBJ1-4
TGCGCCAGCAGCTTGGCCGGACAGGGAGGGGTTGAGCGTGAAAAACTGTTTTTT
CASSLAGQGGVEREKLFF
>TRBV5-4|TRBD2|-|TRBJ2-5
TGTGCCAGCAGCTTGGCGGGAGGACTAGCGGGAGGCCAGGGGACCCAGTACTTC
CASSLAGGLAGGQGTQYF
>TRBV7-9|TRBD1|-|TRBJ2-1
TGTGCCAGCAGCCCACAGGGGGCCCACAATGAGCAGTTCTTC
CASSPQGAHNEQFF
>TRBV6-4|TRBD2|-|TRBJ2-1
TGTGCCAGCAGTGATCTAGCGGGAGGGCCGGGTGAGCAGTTCTTC
CASSDLAGGPGEQFF
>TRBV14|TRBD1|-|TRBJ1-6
TGTGCCAGCAGCCCGACAGGGGTAGTCTCACCCCTCCACTTT
CASSPTGVVSPLHF
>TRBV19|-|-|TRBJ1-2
TGTGCCAGTAGTATAACACAGGGATATGGCTACACCTTC
CASSITQGYGYTF
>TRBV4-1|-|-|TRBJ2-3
TGCGCCAGCAGCCAAGAAGTGGTGCGGGATTCTAGCACAGATACGCAGTATTTT
CASSQEVVRDSSTDTQYF
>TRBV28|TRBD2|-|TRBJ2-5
TGTGCCAGCAGTTTTGGGTGGCTAGCGGGAGATGGTACAGAGACCCAGTACTTC
CASSFGWLAGDGTETQYF
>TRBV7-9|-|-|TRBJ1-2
TGTGCCAGCAGCTCTACAGCTACTTATGGCTACACCTTC
CASSSTATYGYTF